Presented here are 3 T cell receptor beta chains from one specimen sequenced in a study of lymphopenia after photon versus proton radiotherapy. Repertoires were generated with immunoSEQ multiplex PCR, while TCRdb's copy carries only in-frame clones and drops some. The table records about 20,000 clones, 84% of them present only once. The sequenced sample was peripheral blood, obtained from a patient treated with photon-based radiotherapy. These receptors all stem from a woman aged 45 to 65 with pancreatic cancer.

The V and J genes are TRBV15 and TRBJ2-2; 11 nucleotides line up with TRBD1. This CDR3 comprises 16 residues. V dropped 0 bases and J dropped 7; count of bases not matched to a gene: 4. Germline CDR1 LNHNV, CDR2 YYDKDF (reference sequence). The CDR3 DNA is TGTGCCACCAGCAGAGATAAGGGGACAGGGGGCGGGGAGCTGTTTTTT. It codes for CATSRDKGTGGGELFF.

The chain is built from TRBV7-6 and TRBJ2-1; TRBD1 is a possible D gene (6 bases). Germline V lookup: CDR1 SGHVS, CDR2 FNYEAQ. Trimming stripped 1 base from V and 2 bases from J, with 12 bases between. This CDR3 spans 16 amino acids. CDR3: CASSLDGPGAYNEQFF. The CDR3 region has the DNA TGTGCCAGCAGCTTAGACGGTCCAGGGGCCTACAATGAGCAGTTCTTC. The variable domain in full, with the rest retrieved from reference TRBV7-6 and TRBJ2-1, is GAGVSQSPRYKVTKRGQDVALRCDPISGHVSLYWYRQALGQGPEFLTYFNYEAQQDKSGLPNDRFSAERPEGSISTLTIQRTEQRDSAMYRCASSLDGPGAYNEQFFGPGTRLTVL.

The chain uses TRBV27 and TRBJ2-5, with D possibly matching TRBD2 (5 bases). Germline lookup yields CDR1 MNHEY and CDR2 SMNVEV (reference sequence). V was trimmed by 3 bases and J by 2 bases, leaving 7 bases between them. The CDR3 totals 13 residues. This CDR3 reads CASSLGRQETQYF. As DNA, the CDR3 is TGTGCCAGCAGTTTGGGGAGACAAGAGACCCAGTACTTC.